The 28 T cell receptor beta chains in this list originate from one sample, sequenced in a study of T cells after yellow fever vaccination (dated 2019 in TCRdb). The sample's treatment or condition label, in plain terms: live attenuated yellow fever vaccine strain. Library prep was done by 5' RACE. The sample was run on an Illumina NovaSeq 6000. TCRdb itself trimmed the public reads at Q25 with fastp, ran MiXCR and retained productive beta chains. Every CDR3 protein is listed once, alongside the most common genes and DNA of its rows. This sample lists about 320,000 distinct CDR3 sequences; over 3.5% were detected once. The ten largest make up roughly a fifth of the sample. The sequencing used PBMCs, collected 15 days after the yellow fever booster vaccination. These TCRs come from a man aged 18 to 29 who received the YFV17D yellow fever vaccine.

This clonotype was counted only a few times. The CDR3 here is CAISEGQGAHEQYF. In DNA, the CDR3 is TGTGCCATCAGTGAGGGACAGGGCGCCCACGAGCAGTACTTC. This sequence joins TRBV10-3 and TRBJ2-7, with 8 nucleotides matching TRBD1. This CDR3 is built from 14 residues. Per the germline V gene, CDR1 is ENHRY and CDR2 is SYGVKD. With V trimmed by 2 bases and J by 5 bases, 5 bases remained unmatched.

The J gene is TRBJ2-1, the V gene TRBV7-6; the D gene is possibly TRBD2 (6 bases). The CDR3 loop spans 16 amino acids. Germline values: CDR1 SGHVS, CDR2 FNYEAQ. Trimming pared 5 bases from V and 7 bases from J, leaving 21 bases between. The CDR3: CASSPRAALASNEQFF. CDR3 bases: TGTGCCAGCAGCCCCCGCGCCGCACTAGCCTCTAATGAGCAGTTCTTC.

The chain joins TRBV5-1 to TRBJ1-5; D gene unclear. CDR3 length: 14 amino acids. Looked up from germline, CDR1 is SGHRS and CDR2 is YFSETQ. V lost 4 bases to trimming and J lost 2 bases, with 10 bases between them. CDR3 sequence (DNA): TGCGCCAGCAGCCCTTCGGTCGGCAATCAGCCCCAGCATTTT. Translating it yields CASSPSVGNQPQHF.

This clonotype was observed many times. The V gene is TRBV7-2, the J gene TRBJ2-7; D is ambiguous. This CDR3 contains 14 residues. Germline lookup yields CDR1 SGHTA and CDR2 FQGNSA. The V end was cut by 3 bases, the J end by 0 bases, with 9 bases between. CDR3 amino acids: CASSFEGSSYEQYF. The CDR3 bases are TGTGCCAGCAGCTTCGAAGGTTCCTCCTACGAGCAGTACTTC.

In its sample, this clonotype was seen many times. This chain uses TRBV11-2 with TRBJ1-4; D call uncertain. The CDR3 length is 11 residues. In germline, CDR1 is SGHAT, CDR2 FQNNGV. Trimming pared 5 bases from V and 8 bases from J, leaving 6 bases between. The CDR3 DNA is TGTGCCAGCAGCCACGGCGAAAAACTGTTTTTT. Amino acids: CASSHGEKLFF.

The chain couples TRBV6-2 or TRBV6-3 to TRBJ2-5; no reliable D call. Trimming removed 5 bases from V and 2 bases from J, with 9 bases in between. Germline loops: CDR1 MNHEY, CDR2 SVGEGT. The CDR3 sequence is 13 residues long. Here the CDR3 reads CASSRGPQETQYF. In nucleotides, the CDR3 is TGTGCCAGCAGTCGCGGACCTCAAGAGACCCAGTACTTC.

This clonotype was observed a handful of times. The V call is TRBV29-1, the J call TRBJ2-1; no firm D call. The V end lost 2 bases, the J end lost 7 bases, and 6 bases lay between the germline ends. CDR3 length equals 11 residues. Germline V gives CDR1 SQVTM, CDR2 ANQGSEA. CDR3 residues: CSVEKENEQFF. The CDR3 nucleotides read TGCAGCGTTGAAAAGGAAAATGAGCAGTTCTTC.

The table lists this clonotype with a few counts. Written as DNA, the CDR3 is TGTGCCAGCTCACCAGGGAACATGGAGACCCAGTACTTC. Translating it yields CASSPGNMETQYF. The chain carries TRBV18 and TRBJ2-5; D unresolved. The germline V and J ends were trimmed by 2 bases and 5 bases, with 9 bases remaining between them. The CDR3 loop spans 13 amino acids. Germline loops: CDR1 KGHSH, CDR2 LQKENI.

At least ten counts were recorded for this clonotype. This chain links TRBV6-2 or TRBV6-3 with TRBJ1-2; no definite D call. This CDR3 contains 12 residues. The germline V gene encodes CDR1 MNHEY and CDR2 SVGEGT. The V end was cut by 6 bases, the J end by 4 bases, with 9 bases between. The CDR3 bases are TGTGCCAGCAGGCCAGGCTCCTATGGCTACACCTTC. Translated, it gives CASRPGSYGYTF.

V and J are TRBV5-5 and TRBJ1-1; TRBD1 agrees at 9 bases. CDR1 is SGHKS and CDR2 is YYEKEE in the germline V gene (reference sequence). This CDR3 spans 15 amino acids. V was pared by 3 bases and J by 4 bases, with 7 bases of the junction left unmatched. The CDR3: CASSSPGQGLTEAFF. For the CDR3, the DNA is TGTGCCAGCAGCTCCCCGGGACAGGGTCTCACTGAAGCTTTCTTT.

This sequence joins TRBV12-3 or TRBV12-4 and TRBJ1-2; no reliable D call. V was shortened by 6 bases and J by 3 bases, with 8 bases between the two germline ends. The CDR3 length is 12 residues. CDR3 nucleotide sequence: TGTGCCAGCAGGGAACAGTACTATGGCTACACCTTC. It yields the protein CASREQYYGYTF.

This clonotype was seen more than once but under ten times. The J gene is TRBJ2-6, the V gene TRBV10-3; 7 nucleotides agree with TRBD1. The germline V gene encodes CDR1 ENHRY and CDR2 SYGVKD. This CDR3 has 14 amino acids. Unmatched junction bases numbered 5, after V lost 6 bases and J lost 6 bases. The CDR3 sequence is CAIRDRSLANVLTF. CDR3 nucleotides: TGTGCCATCAGGGACAGGTCACTGGCCAACGTCCTGACTTTC.

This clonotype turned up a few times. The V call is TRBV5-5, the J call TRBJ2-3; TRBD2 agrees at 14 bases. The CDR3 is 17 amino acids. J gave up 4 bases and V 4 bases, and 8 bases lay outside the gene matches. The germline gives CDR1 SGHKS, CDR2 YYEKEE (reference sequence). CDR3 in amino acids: CASSDGTSGGPPDTQYF. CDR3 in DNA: TGTGCCAGCAGCGACGGGACTAGCGGGGGCCCACCAGATACGCAGTATTTT.

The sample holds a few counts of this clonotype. DNA of the CDR3: TGTGCCAGCAGTGAAGCGGGACTAGCGCGAGAGACCCAGTACTTC. It yields the protein CASSEAGLARETQYF. The chain recombines TRBV2 with TRBJ2-5; TRBD2 aligns across 10 bases. This CDR3 is 15 amino acids long. V lost 0 bases and J lost 4; bases outside the gene matches: 2. Germline V lookup: CDR1 SNHLY, CDR2 FYNNEI.

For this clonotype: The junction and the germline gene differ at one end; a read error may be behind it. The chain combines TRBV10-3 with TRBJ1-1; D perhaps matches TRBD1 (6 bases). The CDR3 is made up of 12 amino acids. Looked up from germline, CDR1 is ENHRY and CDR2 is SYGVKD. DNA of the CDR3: TGTGCCATCAAGACAGGCAACATGGATGCTTTATTT. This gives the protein CAIKTGNMDALF.

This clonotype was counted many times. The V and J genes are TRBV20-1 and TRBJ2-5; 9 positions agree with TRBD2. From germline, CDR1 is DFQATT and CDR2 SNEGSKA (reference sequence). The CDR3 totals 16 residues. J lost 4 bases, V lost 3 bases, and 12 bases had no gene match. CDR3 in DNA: TGCAGTGCTAGCGCCTCGCCTAGCGGGGTTATAGAGACCCAGTACTTC. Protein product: CSASASPSGVIETQYF.

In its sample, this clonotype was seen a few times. In nucleotides, the CDR3 is TGTGCCAGCAGTCCCGTCCAGACTCCGGAAAAACTGTTTTTT. Translating gives CASSPVQTPEKLFF. The chain uses TRBV27 and TRBJ1-4; D is uncertain. This CDR3 spans 14 amino acids. V was trimmed by 5 bases and J by 8 bases, leaving 15 bases between them. Germline V lookup: CDR1 MNHEY, CDR2 SMNVEV (reference sequence).

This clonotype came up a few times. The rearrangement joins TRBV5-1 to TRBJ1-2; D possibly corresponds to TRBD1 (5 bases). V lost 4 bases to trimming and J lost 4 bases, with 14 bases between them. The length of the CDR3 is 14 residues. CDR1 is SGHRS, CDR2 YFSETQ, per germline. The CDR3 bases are TGCGCCAGCAGCCCTTCAGCAGGGATCTATGGCTACACCTTC. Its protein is CASSPSAGIYGYTF.

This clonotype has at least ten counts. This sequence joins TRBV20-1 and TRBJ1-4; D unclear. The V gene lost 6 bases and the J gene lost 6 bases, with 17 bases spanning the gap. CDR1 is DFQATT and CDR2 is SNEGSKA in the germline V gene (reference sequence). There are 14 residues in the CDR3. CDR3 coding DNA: TGCAGTGCCCGTGACGGGCCAGAGGATGAAAAACTGTTTTTT. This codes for CSARDGPEDEKLFF.

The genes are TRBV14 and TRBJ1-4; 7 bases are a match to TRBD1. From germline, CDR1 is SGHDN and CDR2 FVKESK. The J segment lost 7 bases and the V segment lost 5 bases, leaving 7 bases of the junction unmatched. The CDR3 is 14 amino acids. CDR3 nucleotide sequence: TGTGCCAGCAGCGCACAGGGGTGGATTGAAAAACTGTTTTTT. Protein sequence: CASSAQGWIEKLFF. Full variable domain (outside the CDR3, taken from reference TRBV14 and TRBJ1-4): EAGVTQFPSHSVIEKGQTVTLRCDPISGHDNLYWYRRVMGKEIKFLLHFVKESKQDESGMPNNRFLAERTGGTYSTLKVQPAELEDSGVYFCASSAQGWIEKLFFGSGTQLSVL.

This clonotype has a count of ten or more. CDR3 nucleotides: TGTGCCAGCATCACGAGGGGGTCAGATACGCAGTATTTT. As protein: CASITRGSDTQYF. This chain links TRBV5-6 with TRBJ2-3; D possibly corresponds to TRBD1 (6 bases). The germline gives CDR1 SGHDT, CDR2 YYEEEE. V lost 6 bases, J lost 4 bases, and 12 bases lay in between. The CDR3 is made up of 13 amino acids.

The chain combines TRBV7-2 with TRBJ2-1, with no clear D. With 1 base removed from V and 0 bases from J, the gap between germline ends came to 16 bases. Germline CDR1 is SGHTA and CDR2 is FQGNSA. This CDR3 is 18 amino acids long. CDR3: CASSLVRSAQSSYNEQFF. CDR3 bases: TGTGCCAGCAGCTTAGTCCGCAGCGCGCAGAGCTCCTACAATGAGCAGTTCTTC.

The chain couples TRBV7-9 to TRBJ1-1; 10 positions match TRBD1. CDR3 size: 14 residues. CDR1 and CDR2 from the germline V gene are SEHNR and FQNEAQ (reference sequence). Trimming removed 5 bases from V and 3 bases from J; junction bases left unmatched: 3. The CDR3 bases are TGTGCCAGCAGCCAGACAGGGGGCCACACTGAAGCTTTCTTT. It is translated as CASSQTGGHTEAFF.

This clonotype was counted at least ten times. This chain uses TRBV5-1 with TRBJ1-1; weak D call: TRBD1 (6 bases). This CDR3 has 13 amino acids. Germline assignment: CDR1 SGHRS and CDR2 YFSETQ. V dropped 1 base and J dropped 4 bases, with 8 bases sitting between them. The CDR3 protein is CASSLWGATEAFF. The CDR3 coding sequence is TGCGCCAGCAGCTTGTGGGGGGCCACTGAAGCTTTCTTT.

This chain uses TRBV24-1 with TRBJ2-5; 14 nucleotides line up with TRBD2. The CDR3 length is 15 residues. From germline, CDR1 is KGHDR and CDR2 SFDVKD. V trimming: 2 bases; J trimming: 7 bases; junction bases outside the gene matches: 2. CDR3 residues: CATSDSGLAGGTQYF. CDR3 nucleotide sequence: TGTGCCACCAGTGATTCCGGACTAGCGGGGGGGACCCAGTACTTC.

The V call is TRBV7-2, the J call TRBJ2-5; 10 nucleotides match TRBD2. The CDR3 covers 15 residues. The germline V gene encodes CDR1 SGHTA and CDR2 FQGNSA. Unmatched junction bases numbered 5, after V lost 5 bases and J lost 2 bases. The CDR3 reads CASSLLLAGQETQYF. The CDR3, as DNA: TGTGCCAGCAGCCTATTACTAGCGGGGCAAGAGACCCAGTACTTC.

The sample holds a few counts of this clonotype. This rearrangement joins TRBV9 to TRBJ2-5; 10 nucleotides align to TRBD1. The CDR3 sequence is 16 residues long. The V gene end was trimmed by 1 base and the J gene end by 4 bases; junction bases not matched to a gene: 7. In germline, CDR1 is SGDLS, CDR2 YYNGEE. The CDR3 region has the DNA TGTGCCAGCAGCGTACGACAGGGGGCTTTTGGAGAGACCCAGTACTTC. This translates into CASSVRQGAFGETQYF.

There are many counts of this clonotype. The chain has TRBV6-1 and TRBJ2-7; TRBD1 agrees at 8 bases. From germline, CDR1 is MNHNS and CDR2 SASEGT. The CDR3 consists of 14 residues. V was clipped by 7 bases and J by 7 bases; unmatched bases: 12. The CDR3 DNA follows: TGTGCCAGCACCCCACACGACAGGGGTAGGGAGCAGTACTTC. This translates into CASTPHDRGREQYF.